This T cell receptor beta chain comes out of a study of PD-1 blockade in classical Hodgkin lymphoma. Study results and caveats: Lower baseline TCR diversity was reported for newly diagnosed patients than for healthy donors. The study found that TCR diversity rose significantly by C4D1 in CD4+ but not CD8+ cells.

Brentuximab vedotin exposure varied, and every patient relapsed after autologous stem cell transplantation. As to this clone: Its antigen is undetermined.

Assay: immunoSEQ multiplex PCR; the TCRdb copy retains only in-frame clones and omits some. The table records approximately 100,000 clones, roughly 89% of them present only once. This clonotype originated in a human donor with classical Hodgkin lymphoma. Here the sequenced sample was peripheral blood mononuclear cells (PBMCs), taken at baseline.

The CDR3 is CASSVGVGQGRDTQYF. DNA for the CDR3: TGTGCCAGCAGCGTAGGTGTCGGACAGGGCAGAGATACGCAGTATTTT. The chain is built from TRBV9 and TRBJ2-3; 8 bases line up with TRBD1. CDR3 length equals 16 residues. CDR1 and CDR2 (germline): SGDLS, YYNGEE. V lost 0 bases and J lost 5; bases outside the gene matches: 8. The variable domain in full, completed from reference TRBV9 and TRBJ2-3, reads DSGVTQTPKHLITATGQRVTLRCSPRSGDLSVYWYQQSLDQGLQFLIQYYNGEERAKGNILERFSAQQFPDLHSELNLSSLELGDSALYFCASSVGVGQGRDTQYFGPGTRLTVL.